The clone carrying this T cell receptor (beta chain) has at least ten counts. The data were obtained in a study of T cells in Graves' hyperthyroidism and ophthalmopathy. A patient was excluded if there was uncontrolled infection, other autoimmune disease, pregnancy or lactation. It was RNA transcripts that yielded the amplified TCR beta CDR3 regions. Primed by the HTBI set, a first-round RT-PCR was run on the TCR CDR3. One entry per CDR3 protein results from TCRdb running MiXCR on the multiplex PCR reads. The data show tens of thousands of distinct CDR3 sequences, with roughly 50% seen just once and under 15% held by the top ten. The sequenced material came from blood. The sequence was obtained from a woman in her twenties or thirties with Graves' ophthalmopathy.

The CDR3 sequence: CSARVLDSLVNYGYTF. The CDR3 bases are TGCAGTGCTAGAGTCCTGGACAGCCTCGTTAACTATGGCTACACCTTC. This chain joins TRBV20-1 and TRBJ1-2, with D perhaps TRBD1 (6 bases). Germline values: CDR1 DFQATT, CDR2 SNEGSKA (reference sequence). The CDR3 runs 16 residues. Trimming shortened V by 1 base and J by 1 base, and 16 bases separated the two germline ends.